This T cell receptor (beta chain) derives from a study of response to subunit inactivated influenza vaccine. With 1 base removed from V and 2 bases from J, the gap between germline ends came to 15 bases. The length of the CDR3 is 15 residues. CDR1 DFQATT and CDR2 SNEGSKA come from the germline V gene (reference sequence). Via MiXCR, TCRdb re-called the RT-PCR reads, giving one row per CDR3 protein. The data show about 830,000 distinct CDR3 sequences, less than 20% seen once. Findings and caveats of the study: The authors put forward the suggestion that each seasonal influenza vaccination may bring in only a limited number of new T cells.

This clonotype was observed at least ten times. What it recognizes is unknown. The clonotype was recovered from a man aged 50 to 59 who received an inactivated influenza vaccine. The source material was PBMCs from blood, sampled roughly 5 days after vaccination. The rearrangement joins TRBV20-1 to TRBJ2-7; D may be TRBD1 (6 bases). CDR3 coding DNA: TGCAGTGCTAGAGCTCTCGGGACAATGGCCTACGAGCAGTACTTC. Protein product: CSARALGTMAYEQYF.